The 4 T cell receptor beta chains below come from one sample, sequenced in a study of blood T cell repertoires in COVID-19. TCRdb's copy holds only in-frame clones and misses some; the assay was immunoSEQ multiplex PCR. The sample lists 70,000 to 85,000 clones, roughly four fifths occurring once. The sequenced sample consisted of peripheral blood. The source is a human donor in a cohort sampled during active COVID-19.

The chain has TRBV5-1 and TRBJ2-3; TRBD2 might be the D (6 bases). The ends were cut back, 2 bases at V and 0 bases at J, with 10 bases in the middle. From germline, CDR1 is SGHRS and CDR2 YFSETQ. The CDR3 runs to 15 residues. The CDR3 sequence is CASSFSGTSTDTQYF. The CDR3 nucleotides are TGCGCCAGCAGCTTTAGCGGAACTAGCACAGATACGCAGTATTTT.

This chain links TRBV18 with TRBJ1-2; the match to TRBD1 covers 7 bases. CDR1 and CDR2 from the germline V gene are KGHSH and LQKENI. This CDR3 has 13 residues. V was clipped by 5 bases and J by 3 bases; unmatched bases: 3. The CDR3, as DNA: TGTGCCAGCTCATTTCAGGGGGACTATGGCTACACCTTC. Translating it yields CASSFQGDYGYTF.

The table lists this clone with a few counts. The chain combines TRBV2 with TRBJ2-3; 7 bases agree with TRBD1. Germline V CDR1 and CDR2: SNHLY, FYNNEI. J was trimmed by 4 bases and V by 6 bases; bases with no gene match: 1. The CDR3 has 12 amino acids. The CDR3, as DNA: TGTGCCAGCAGGGGGACAGCAGATACGCAGTATTTT. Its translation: CASRGTADTQYF.

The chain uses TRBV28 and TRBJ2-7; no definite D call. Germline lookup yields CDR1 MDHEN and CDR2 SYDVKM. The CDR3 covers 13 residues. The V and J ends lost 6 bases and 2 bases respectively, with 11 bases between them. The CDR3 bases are TGTGCCAGCAGCCCAGAACCCGCCTACGAGCAGTACTTC. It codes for CASSPEPAYEQYF.